This TCR beta chain was recorded in a study of blood T cell repertoires in COVID-19. Study context: T cells, B-cell-depleted T cells, or PBMCs supplied cDNA or gDNA.

In the authors' workflow: Amplification of reference gene primers provided the estimated nucleated cell counts. Profiled with immunoSEQ multiplex PCR; TCRdb holds only in-frame clones, not every one. Clone size and the V and J calls come from that table; the DNA yielded D and trimming. The profile shows some 130,000 clones, approximately 85% of them singletons. CDR1 is SGHTA, CDR2 FQGNSA, per germline. This CDR3 contains 12 residues. Note on this clone: Germline is not matched at one junction end, which may reflect a read error.

This TCR came from a human donor in a cohort sampled during active COVID-19. The J gene is TRBJ2-7, the V gene TRBV7-2, with D tentatively TRBD2 (5 bases). The material sequenced was peripheral blood. CDR3 in amino acids: CASSNSVRSINF. The CDR3 DNA reads TGTGCCAGCAGCAATAGCGTACGCTCAATCAACTTC.